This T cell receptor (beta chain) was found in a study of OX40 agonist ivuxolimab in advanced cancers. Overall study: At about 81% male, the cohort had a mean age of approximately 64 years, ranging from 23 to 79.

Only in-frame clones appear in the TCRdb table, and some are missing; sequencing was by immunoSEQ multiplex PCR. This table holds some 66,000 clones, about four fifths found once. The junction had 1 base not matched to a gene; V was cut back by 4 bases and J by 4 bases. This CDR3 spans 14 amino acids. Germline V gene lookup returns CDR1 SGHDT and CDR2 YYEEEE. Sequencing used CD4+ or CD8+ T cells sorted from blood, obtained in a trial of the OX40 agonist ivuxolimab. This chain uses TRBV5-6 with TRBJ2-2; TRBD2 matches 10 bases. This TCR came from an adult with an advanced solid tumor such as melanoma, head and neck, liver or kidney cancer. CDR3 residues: CASSLAGVTGELFF. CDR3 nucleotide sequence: TGTGCCAGCAGCCTAGCGGGAGTCACCGGGGAGCTGTTTTTT.